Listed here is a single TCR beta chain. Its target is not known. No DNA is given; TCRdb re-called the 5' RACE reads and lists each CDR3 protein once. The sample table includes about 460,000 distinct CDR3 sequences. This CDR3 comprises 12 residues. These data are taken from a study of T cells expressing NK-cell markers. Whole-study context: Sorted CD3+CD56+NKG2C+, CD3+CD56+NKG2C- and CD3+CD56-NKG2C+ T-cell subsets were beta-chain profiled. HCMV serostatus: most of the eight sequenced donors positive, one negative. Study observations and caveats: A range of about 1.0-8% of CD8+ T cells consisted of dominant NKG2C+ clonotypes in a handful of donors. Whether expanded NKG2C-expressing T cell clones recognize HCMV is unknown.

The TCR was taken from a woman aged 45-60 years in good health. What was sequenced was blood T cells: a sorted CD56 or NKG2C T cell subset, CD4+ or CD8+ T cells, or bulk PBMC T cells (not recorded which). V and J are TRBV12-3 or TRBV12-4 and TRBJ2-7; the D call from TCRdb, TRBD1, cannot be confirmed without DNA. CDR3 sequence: CASSAPVWEQYF.